This TCR beta chain was captured in a study of PD-L1 blockade in urothelial cancer (dated by TCRdb to the late 2010s). Concerning the study at large: All patients started therapy around 2014 and received atezolizumab 1,200 mg intravenously every 3 weeks. Twenty-five of 29 patients were identified as males with urothelial cancer of bladder origin, and a prior smoking history was reported by 18 of 29 patients. Patients had an ECOG performance status of 0 or 1 and had received between 0 and 3 prior chemotherapy regimens. Blood samples were analyzed at two time points: 3 weeks after treatment start (second dose) and 6 weeks after treatment start. Blood samples gave median yields of roughly 150,000 T cells and 80,000 to 90,000 unique TCRs, along with a median clonality of roughly 0.08. An exploratory multi-omic analysis was conducted of the somatic, immune and clinical correlates of response to PD-L1 blockade with atezolizumab in urothelial cancer. TCR sequencing covered pretreatment tumor samples and matched, serially collected peripheral blood taken before and after atezolizumab treatment. Durable clinical benefit was defined as a progression-free survival longer than 6 months, and TCR features were additionally tested against progression-free survival and overall survival. In the same patients, pretreatment tumors underwent whole exome sequencing and RNA sequencing in addition to TCR sequencing. Durable clinical benefit was achieved by nine patients and was not achieved by 20 patients. Twenty-nine patients had pretreatment blood TCR-seq, about 24 had at least one posttreatment blood collection, and about 24 had tumor TCR-seq.

To estimate absolute template abundance from read counts, synthetic TCR analog templates were spiked into each PCR. The immunoSEQ assay used bias-controlled V and J gene primers to amplify TCRbeta CDR3 regions from genomic DNA. Rearranged TCRbeta segments were sequenced at approximately 20X coverage. The study's own analysis went as follows. Clustering was used to correct sequencing errors, and CDR3s were annotated against IMGT so that V, D and J genes could be assigned. Out-of-frame and stop-codon sequences were excluded, and only productive TCRbeta rearrangements were used in downstream analyses. Clonality was computed as one minus Shannon entropy normalized by the log of the number of unique productive sequences. Clones differing between time points or between blood and tumor were identified using Fisher's exact test with Benjamini-Hochberg correction, with an adjusted p below 0.01 applied as the threshold. Held by TCRdb, this immuneACCESS table contains in-frame sequences only and omits some clones. Under half of the omission traces to an unresolved V gene where checked; the cause of the rest is unknown. The DNA was the basis for D and trimming; V, J and clone size are from that table. Within this sample are about 39,000 clones, with 75% to 90% of them counted one time only. The ten largest account for about 1.9% of the sample.

The cohort comprised fewer than 35 patients with locally advanced or metastatic urothelial carcinoma treated at Memorial Sloan Kettering on a trial protocol. Peripheral blood mononuclear cells were collected pretreatment and during treatment, with between 1 and 8 total time points obtained per patient. The Qiagen DNeasy Blood extraction kit was used to purify genomic DNA from total PBMCs and from tumor samples. PBMCs were collected pretreatment and during treatment, and were isolated and stored as previously described. Results and caveats for the whole study, not just this receptor: Improved progression-free and overall survival was found to be associated with pretreatment peripheral blood TCR clonality below the median. Greater expansion of tumor-associated TCR clones in peripheral blood 3 weeks after the start of treatment was observed in patients with durable benefit (n of about 20, p = 0.022). Because the sample size was small (n of about 31) and many of the analyses were exploratory, the results are meant to be hypothesis-generating.

About this clone: The antigen this receptor binds is unknown. No qualities accompany the bases; no much larger clone lies one base away.

For CDR1 and CDR2, the germline V gene lists MNHNS and SASEGT. Between the V and J ends, shortened by 8 bases and 4 bases respectively, the junction contains 14 bases. Taken from cysteine to phenylalanine, the CDR3 has 13 residues. Only the CDR3 DNA is retained, 39 bases long and in frame from the first base. The material was PBMCs, obtained around atezolizumab (anti-PD-L1) treatment. The TCR comes from a man aged 55 to 70 with urothelial cancer. The sequence joins TRBV6-1 to TRBJ1-1, with the identity of the D gene unclear. Here the CDR3 is given as CASHRRGGTEAFF. In nucleotide form, the sequence is TGTGCCAGCCACCGTCGAGGAGGCACTGAAGCTTTCTTT.